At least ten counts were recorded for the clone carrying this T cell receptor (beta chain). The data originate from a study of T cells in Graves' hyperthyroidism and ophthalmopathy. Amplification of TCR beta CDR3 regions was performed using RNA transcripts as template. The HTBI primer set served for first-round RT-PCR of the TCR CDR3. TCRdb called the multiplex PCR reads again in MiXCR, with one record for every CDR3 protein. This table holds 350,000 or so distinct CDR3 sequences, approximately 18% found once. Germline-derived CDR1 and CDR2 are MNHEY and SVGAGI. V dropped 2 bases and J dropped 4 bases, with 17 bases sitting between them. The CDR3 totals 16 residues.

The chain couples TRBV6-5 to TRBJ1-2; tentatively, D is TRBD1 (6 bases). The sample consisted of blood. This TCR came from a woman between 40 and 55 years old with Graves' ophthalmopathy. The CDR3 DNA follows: TGTGCCAGCAGTTACGCCACAGGGAAGTATGCCTATGGCTACACCTTC. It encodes CASSYATGKYAYGYTF.